These T cell receptor beta chains were read from a single sample in a study of early T cells in non-severe SARS-CoV-2 infection. From the 5' RACE reads, TCRdb called clonotypes with MiXCR, one entry per CDR3 protein. The sample has approximately 65,000 distinct CDR3 sequences; 9% to 15% are singletons. The sequenced sample consisted of whole blood. These receptors originate from an adult who was a healthcare worker with PCR-confirmed SARS-CoV-2 infection or an uninfected control (not recorded which). CDR3s include the opening cysteine and the closing phenylalanine or tryptophan. The order of the fields is CDR3 protein, J gene, V gene.

CSVEDLTRSYTF	TRBJ1-2	TRBV29-1
CASSPAGSQETQYF	TRBJ2-5	TRBV5-1
CASSPTLVNEQFF	TRBJ2-1	TRBV12-3/TRBV12-4
CATDRQGGSTEAFF	TRBJ1-1	TRBV13
CASSARGQGNSPLHF	TRBJ1-6	TRBV6-4
CASSIDRSQTVPGELFF	TRBJ2-2	TRBV19
CASSLPAGGPSNEQFF	TRBJ2-1	TRBV7-9
CASSQGQDLSQPQHF	TRBJ1-5	TRBV4-1
CASSLLTGGSQPQHF	TRBJ1-5	TRBV5-5
CASSTHESRGLAKNIQYF	TRBJ2-4	TRBV27
CAGSLAGTRGEQYF	TRBJ2-7	TRBV11-2
CSGKKFTEAFF	TRBJ1-1	TRBV29-1
CASSRIWITEAFF	TRBJ1-1	TRBV5-5
CSGERENGYTF	TRBJ1-2	TRBV29-1
CASSSRNEGEQYF	TRBJ2-7	TRBV28
CASSLDLGGTEAFF	TRBJ1-1	TRBV11-2
CASSPRDDSYEQYF	TRBJ2-7	TRBV11-2
CASSYRIGGTYNSPLHF	TRBJ1-6	TRBV6-5
CASSSSRSGYEQYF	TRBJ2-7	TRBV7-2
CASSRISNEQFF	TRBJ2-1	TRBV9
CASSDGMGGINEQFF	TRBJ2-1	TRBV6-4
CATSDGVGTDTQYF	TRBJ2-3	TRBV24-1
CASSVGLAGTGELFF	TRBJ2-2	TRBV9
CASSELSESEQFF	TRBJ2-1	TRBV6-1
CASSFDRGTGELFF	TRBJ2-2	TRBV7-7
CASSVKKGQSNQPQHF	TRBJ1-5	TRBV9
CASSGTAGTGFEGHF	TRBJ1-5	TRBV2
CASSWGQGYSPLHF	TRBJ1-6	TRBV5-5
CASTSPLMNTEAFF	TRBJ1-1	TRBV11-2